The rows below give T cell receptor beta chains drawn from one sample of a study of blood T cell repertoires in COVID-19. Sequencing used immunoSEQ multiplex PCR; TCRdb keeps in-frame clones, though not all of them. The profile covers approximately 70,000 clones, with about nine tenths appearing a single time and roughly 5% taken by the ten largest. Material: peripheral blood. The receptor source for this set is a woman younger than 35 with acute or convalescent COVID-19. The CDR3 runs from the conserved cysteine through the conserved F or W. D genes are given only for firm matches. For some rows the clone size is stated as once, few or many, or as a class when expanded; others skip it.

cdr3_aa: CASSYSSTGTEAFF
cdr3_nt: TGTGCCAGCAGTTACTCTAGCACGGGCACTGAAGCTTTCTTT
clone_size: once
v_call: TRBV6-2/TRBV6-3
d_call: .
j_call: TRBJ1-1

cdr3_aa: CAWRPYRGLTEAFF
cdr3_nt: TGTGCCTGGAGACCATACAGGGGGCTCACTGAAGCTTTCTTT
clone_size: .
v_call: TRBV30
d_call: TRBD1
j_call: TRBJ1-1

cdr3_aa: CAGSDRGGFTEAFF
cdr3_nt: TGTGCCGGCAGTGATCGAGGGGGCTTCACTGAAGCTTTCTTT
clone_size: .
v_call: TRBV6-1
d_call: TRBD1
j_call: TRBJ1-1

cdr3_aa: CASSARTGDYEQYF
cdr3_nt: TGTGCCAGCAGCGCGCGGACGGGAGACTACGAGCAGTACTTC
clone_size: .
v_call: TRBV5-6
d_call: .
j_call: TRBJ2-7

cdr3_aa: CASSQGPSRNTGELFF
cdr3_nt: TGTGCCAGCAGCCAAGGCCCTAGCCGGAACACCGGGGAGCTGTTTTTT
clone_size: .
v_call: TRBV3-1/TRBV3-2
d_call: .
j_call: TRBJ2-2

cdr3_aa: CASSLAEANEKLFF
cdr3_nt: TGTGCCAGCAGCCTCGCGGAAGCTAATGAAAAACTGTTTTTT
clone_size: .
v_call: TRBV7-9
d_call: .
j_call: TRBJ1-4

cdr3_aa: CASSLVSSGRVKNEQYF
cdr3_nt: TGTGCCAGCAGCTTAGTGTCTAGCGGGAGAGTAAAGAACGAGCAGTACTTC
clone_size: .
v_call: TRBV11-2
d_call: TRBD2
j_call: TRBJ2-7

cdr3_aa: CASSLAGPTINIQYF
cdr3_nt: TGTGCCAGCAGCCTTGCGGGACCCACGATAAACATTCAGTACTTC
clone_size: .
v_call: TRBV7-2
d_call: .
j_call: TRBJ2-4

cdr3_aa: CASSFFGQGSSYEQYF
cdr3_nt: TGTGCCAGCAGTTTTTTCGGACAGGGGAGCTCCTACGAGCAGTACTTC
clone_size: .
v_call: TRBV13
d_call: TRBD1
j_call: TRBJ2-7

cdr3_aa: CASSRTGGLLSSNQPQHF
cdr3_nt: TGTGCCAGCAGCAGGACAGGGGGCTTATTGTCCAGCAATCAGCCCCAGCATTTT
clone_size: .
v_call: TRBV2
d_call: TRBD1
j_call: TRBJ1-5

cdr3_aa: CASSPAQGAYEQYF
cdr3_nt: TGTGCCAGCAGTCCGGCACAGGGGGCCTACGAGCAGTACTTC
clone_size: once
v_call: TRBV28
d_call: TRBD1
j_call: TRBJ2-7

cdr3_aa: CASSLTGLGSNQPQHF
cdr3_nt: TGTGCCAGCAGTCTTACGGGGTTAGGGAGCAATCAGCCCCAGCATTTT
clone_size: .
v_call: TRBV2
d_call: .
j_call: TRBJ1-5

cdr3_aa: CASSVEGPGQENLNYGYTF
cdr3_nt: TGTGCCAGCAGCGTAGAAGGGCCGGGACAGGAGAATCTCAACTATGGCTACACCTTC
clone_size: .
v_call: TRBV9
d_call: TRBD1
j_call: TRBJ1-2

cdr3_aa: CASSVGGGTTGELFF
cdr3_nt: TGTGCCAGCAGCGTAGGGGGAGGGACCACCGGGGAGCTGTTTTTT
clone_size: .
v_call: TRBV9
d_call: TRBD2
j_call: TRBJ2-2

cdr3_aa: CASSLVGSRANYGYTF
cdr3_nt: TGTGCCAGCAGCTTAGTCGGTAGCAGAGCTAACTATGGCTACACCTTC
clone_size: .
v_call: TRBV7-2
d_call: .
j_call: TRBJ1-2

cdr3_aa: CASTPGHHSNQPQHF
cdr3_nt: TGTGCCAGCACCCCGGGACACCATAGCAATCAGCCCCAGCATTTT
clone_size: .
v_call: TRBV6-5
d_call: .
j_call: TRBJ1-5

cdr3_aa: CASSVNSAPAGEQFF
cdr3_nt: TGTGCCAGCAGCGTTAATAGCGCCCCGGCGGGTGAGCAGTTCTTC
clone_size: .
v_call: TRBV9
d_call: .
j_call: TRBJ2-1

cdr3_aa: CASSNGLIGGETQYF
cdr3_nt: TGTGCCAGTAGTAACGGACTTATTGGGGGCGAGACCCAGTACTTC
clone_size: once
v_call: TRBV19
d_call: .
j_call: TRBJ2-5

cdr3_aa: CSVSARQSLDGYTF
cdr3_nt: TGCAGCGTGAGCGCCCGACAGTCCCTCGATGGCTACACCTTC
clone_size: .
v_call: TRBV29-1
d_call: .
j_call: TRBJ1-2

cdr3_aa: CASRGLAGGGSYNEQFF
cdr3_nt: TGTGCCAGCAGGGGACTAGCGGGAGGGGGGTCCTACAATGAGCAGTTCTTC
clone_size: .
v_call: TRBV3-1/TRBV3-2
d_call: TRBD2
j_call: TRBJ2-1

cdr3_aa: CASSQQRGNTDTQYF
cdr3_nt: TGTGCCAGCAGCCAACAGCGGGGGAACACAGATACGCAGTATTTT
clone_size: .
v_call: TRBV3-1/TRBV3-2
d_call: TRBD2
j_call: TRBJ2-3

cdr3_aa: CASSYAGDESNEQFF
cdr3_nt: TGTGCCAGCAGTTACGCAGGGGACGAGAGCAATGAGCAGTTCTTC
clone_size: .
v_call: TRBV6-6
d_call: .
j_call: TRBJ2-1

cdr3_aa: CAWSVFSNQPQHF
cdr3_nt: TGTGCCTGGAGTGTCTTTTCCAATCAGCCCCAGCATTTT
clone_size: few
v_call: TRBV30
d_call: .
j_call: TRBJ1-5

cdr3_aa: CASSVVAGGGEQFF
cdr3_nt: TGTGCCAGCAGCGTAGTAGCGGGGGGCGGTGAGCAGTTCTTC
clone_size: few
v_call: TRBV9
d_call: TRBD2
j_call: TRBJ2-1

cdr3_aa: CASSTGTGAFYGYTF
cdr3_nt: TGTGCCAGTAGTACCGGGACAGGGGCTTTTTATGGCTACACCTTC
clone_size: .
v_call: TRBV19
d_call: TRBD1
j_call: TRBJ1-2

cdr3_aa: CASSALAPSSYNEQFF
cdr3_nt: TGCGCCAGCAGCGCGTTAGCGCCCAGCTCCTACAATGAGCAGTTCTTC
clone_size: .
v_call: TRBV5-1
d_call: .
j_call: TRBJ2-1

cdr3_aa: CAILVLCQPQHF
cdr3_nt: TGTGCCATCTTAGTATTGTGTCAGCCCCAGCATTTT
clone_size: .
v_call: TRBV28
d_call: .
j_call: TRBJ1-5